The TCR beta chain described here comes from a study of Graves' ophthalmopathy and Graves' hyperthyroidism. Study-wide results and caveats: Appearing in blood as well were most expanded thyroid clonotypes above 0.001 frequency.

The authors amplified TCR beta CDR3 regions from RNA transcripts. First-round RT-PCR used HTBI primers; second-round multiplex PCR followed. TCRdb itself ran the multiplex PCR reads through MiXCR, one entry per CDR3 protein. The table includes under 350,000 distinct CDR3 sequences, roughly 16% detected once. The V end lost 5 bases, the J end lost 1 base, and 8 bases lay between the germline ends. The CDR3 is made up of 13 amino acids. Looked up from germline, CDR1 is SGHVS and CDR2 is FQNEAQ. A word on this clonotype: What it recognizes is unknown.

This receptor was identified in an adult man with Graves' ophthalmopathy. The sample was peripheral blood. The chain combines TRBV7-8 with TRBJ1-1; D uncertain. The CDR3 loop reads CASSHPSNTEAFF. Here the CDR3 DNA reads TGTGCCAGCAGCCACCCCTCGAACACTGAAGCTTTCTTT.